The clone carrying this T cell receptor beta chain showed up just a few times. Antigen unknown. From germline, CDR1 is SGDLS and CDR2 YYNGEE. This CDR3 comprises 16 residues. Trimming took 9 bases from V and 0 from J; bases not matched to a gene: 9. This specimen comes from a study of identical twins. Study conclusions and caveats: A partial confounding effect on zero-insertion analyses could come from invariant MAIT and iNKT cells. Abundant beta clonotypes from cord blood had fewer insertions, unlike memory repertoires, which showed none.

Template switching (which added a universal primer site) was used, and cDNA carried unique molecular identifiers. Via MiXCR, TCRdb re-called the 5' RACE reads, giving one row per CDR3 protein. In the table there are 1.5 million to 2 million distinct CDR3 sequences, under 35% of which are singletons. The rearrangement links TRBV9 to TRBJ1-4, with 9 positions matching TRBD1. The sequenced sample consisted of cord blood. The sequence derives from a newborn girl in good health. The CDR3 bases are TGTGCCAACCCGGGGACAGGGTTAACAACTAATGAAAAACTGTTTTTT. Its translation is CANPGTGLTTNEKLFF.